This T cell receptor beta chain was found in a study of T cells after yellow fever vaccination. Whole-study findings and limits: Detected again after the booster were most primary-vaccination clones, at about 96% CD4 and 88% CD8.

In its sample, this clonotype was seen a few times. Antigen unknown. V lost 6 bases and J 0 bases, leaving 11 bases between the germline ends. CDR3 size: 14 residues. CDR1 MDHEN and CDR2 SYDVKM come from the germline V gene. TCRdb recomputed calls from the 5' RACE reads with MiXCR, one row per CDR3 protein. The sample has a few hundred thousand distinct CDR3 sequences, more than 3% seen once. This receptor was identified in a man between 18 and 35 years old who received the YFV17D yellow fever vaccine. Material: PBMCs, obtained on the day of the yellow fever booster vaccination. The chain recombines TRBV28 with TRBJ1-1, with a tentative D call TRBD1 (6 bases). The CDR3 spells CASRTGALNTEAFF. The CDR3 nucleotides read TGTGCCAGCAGGACGGGGGCGTTGAACACTGAAGCTTTCTTT.